Below, 11 T cell receptor beta chains from the same sample are listed, as sequenced in a study of shared clonotypes between healthy human individuals. This table comes from immunoSEQ multiplex PCR, and its TCRdb copy is limited to in-frame clones, with some not included. The profile shows millions of clones, approximately 93% of them singletons. Sample: naive CD4+ T cells from PBMCs. Subset in this sample: CD45RA+ positively selected. These receptors were obtained from a man aged 18 to 29 in good health. Some clones in this sample may be carry-over from other donors' samples.

In the case of this clone: This CDR3 is also generated by other DNA sequences in the sample. V gene TRBV7-3 combines with J gene TRBJ2-1; 9 bases line up with TRBD2. The germline gives CDR1 SGHTA, CDR2 FQGTGA. V was pared by 4 bases and J by 1 base, with 5 bases of the junction left unmatched. The length of the CDR3 is 16 residues. As DNA, the CDR3 is TGTGCCAGCAGCTCCCGACTAGCGGCATCCTACAATGAGCAGTTCTTC. Translating it yields CASSSRLAASYNEQFF.

V usage is TRBV18 and J usage is TRBJ1-3; possible D gene TRBD1, 5 bases. Germline CDR1 is KGHSH and CDR2 is LQKENI. Between the trimmed V and J ends, which lost 2 bases and 8 bases, there was a span of 19 bases. The length of the CDR3 is 16 residues. The CDR3 loop is CASSPRQGGSVDTIYF. DNA for the CDR3: TGTGCCAGCTCACCAAGGCAGGGAGGTAGCGTCGACACCATATATTTT.

This chain uses TRBV15 with TRBJ1-4; D is perhaps TRBD1 (6 bases). The length of the CDR3 is 15 residues. Germline CDR1 is LNHNV and CDR2 is YYDKDF (reference sequence). Trimming cost V 4 bases and J 4 bases, with 13 bases left between them. CDR3: CATSIPGADNEKLFF. CDR3 DNA sequence: TGTGCCACCAGCATACCAGGGGCAGATAATGAAAAACTGTTTTTT.

V is TRBV11-2 and J is TRBJ2-5; possible D gene TRBD2, 6 bases. Germline V gene data show CDR1 as SGHAT and CDR2 as FQNNGV. The V end was cut by 5 bases, the J end by 3 bases, with 16 bases between. CDR3 size: 15 residues. The CDR3 nucleotides read TGTGCCAGCAGCCCTAGGGCAGGCGGGGAAGAGACCCAGTACTTC. Translation: CASSPRAGGEETQYF.

CDR3 sequence (DNA): TGTGCCTGGAGTGCCTGGGTAGCTGGGGCCAACGTCCTGACTTTC. Translating gives CAWSAWVAGANVLTF. This chain uses TRBV30 with TRBJ2-6, with no clear D. The V gene's germline CDR1 is GTSNPN and CDR2 SVGIG (reference sequence). The CDR3 length is 15 residues. The V and J ends lost 1 base and 2 bases respectively, with 9 bases between them.

The V and J genes are TRBV28 and TRBJ2-3; D unresolved. In germline, CDR1 is MDHEN, CDR2 SYDVKM. This CDR3 contains 13 residues. V dropped 6 bases and J dropped 5 bases, with 12 bases sitting between them. The CDR3 sequence: CASSPPSLDTQYF. CDR3 nucleotide sequence: TGTGCCAGCAGCCCACCCAGTCTAGATACGCAGTATTTT.

The V call is TRBV7-2, the J call TRBJ1-3; D is undetermined. The V gene's germline CDR1 is SGHTA and CDR2 FQGNSA. The V end lost 6 bases, the J end lost 8 bases, and 17 bases lay between the germline ends. The CDR3 has 14 residues. The CDR3 region is CASRFGATEDTIYF. The CDR3 region has the DNA TGTGCCAGCAGATTCGGAGCGACGGAAGACACCATATATTTT.

This chain joins TRBV4-2 and TRBJ2-1, with D tentatively TRBD1 or TRBD2 (6 bases each). The CDR3 length is 17 residues. Trimming left V 1 base short and J 1 base short, with 14 bases between. Germline V gives CDR1 LGHNA, CDR2 YNFKEQ. CDR3 in DNA: TGTGCCAGCAGCCAAGGGGGGGCGGAGGGGTCCTACAATGAGCAGTTCTTC. Translating it yields CASSQGGAEGSYNEQFF.

This chain links TRBV6-1 with TRBJ1-1; D call uncertain. Looked up from germline, CDR1 is MNHNS and CDR2 is SASEGT. V dropped 5 bases and J dropped 6 bases, with 7 bases sitting between them. The CDR3 totals 11 residues. The CDR3 DNA follows: TGTGCCAGCAGTCAGGTCCCTGAAGCTTTCTTT. It specifies CASSQVPEAFF.

This sequence joins TRBV29-1 and TRBJ2-4; 11 nucleotides align to TRBD2. Unmatched junction bases numbered 1, after V lost 2 bases and J lost 1 base. The CDR3 sequence is 15 residues long. The germline V gene encodes CDR1 SQVTM and CDR2 ANQGSEA. For the CDR3, the DNA is TGCAGCGTTGAATTAGCGGGAGGGGCCAAAAACATTCAGTACTTC. This sequence encodes CSVELAGGAKNIQYF.

This clone is a singleton in its sample. J is TRBJ2-4 and V is TRBV6-6, with D possibly TRBD2 on 5 matching bases. V was shortened by 2 bases and J by 8 bases, with 10 bases between the two germline ends. Germline lookup yields CDR1 MNHNY and CDR2 SVGAGI (reference sequence). The CDR3 is 13 residues long. The CDR3 bases are TGTGCCAGCAGTTACAGGGAGTGGGACATTCAGTACTTC. Protein sequence: CASSYREWDIQYF.